The 12 T cell receptor beta chains below all came from one sample that was sequenced in a study of cytomegalovirus exposure and HLA in healthy donors. The PCR contained 60 Vbeta and 13 Jbeta primers. Sequencing was performed with immunoSEQ multiplex PCR; in TCRdb, only in-frame clones are kept and a portion is missing. In total, the table holds 150,000 to 250,000 clones. The source material was PBMCs. These receptors were obtained from a boy younger than 18 in good health and CMV-seronegative.

V usage is TRBV11-2 and J usage is TRBJ2-7, with TRBD2 matching 10 bases. CDR3 length: 16 residues. The germline gives CDR1 SGHAT, CDR2 FQNNGV. The V gene end was trimmed by 1 base and the J gene end by 2 bases; junction bases not matched to a gene: 5. The CDR3: CASSLVFTSGTYEQYF. DNA of the CDR3: TGTGCCAGCAGCTTAGTATTCACTAGCGGGACCTACGAGCAGTACTTC.

The chain employs TRBV28 and TRBJ1-4, with a weak D call TRBD1 (6 bases). This CDR3 contains 14 residues. CDR1 is MDHEN and CDR2 is SYDVKM in the germline V gene. V was clipped by 7 bases and J by 8 bases, with 17 bases between them. CDR3 protein: CASTRGGAGEKLFF. The CDR3 coding sequence is TGTGCCAGCACCCGTGGGGGGGCAGGGGAAAAACTGTTTTTT.

The chain employs TRBV30 and TRBJ1-6; the D is unclear. With 5 bases removed from V and 8 bases from J, the gap between germline ends came to 7 bases. The CDR3 length is 11 residues. The germline V gene has CDR1 GTSNPN and CDR2 SVGIG (reference sequence). CDR3 residues: CAWGADSPLHF. CDR3 coding DNA: TGTGCCTGGGGAGCCGATTCACCCCTCCACTTT.

The V and J genes are TRBV9 and TRBJ1-2, with 7 bases lining up with TRBD1. This CDR3 is 15 amino acids long. Germline CDR1 and CDR2: SGDLS and YYNGEE. With 0 bases clipped from V and 7 bases from J, the junction kept 9 bases outside the gene matches. CDR3 nucleotide sequence: TGTGCCAGCAGCGTAGGCCTAGGGGGCGTTGGTGGCTACACCTTC. Protein: CASSVGLGGVGGYTF.

The V and J genes are TRBV30 and TRBJ2-7; the D gene is possibly TRBD2 (5 bases). The CDR3 has 13 amino acids. V lost 4 bases to trimming and J lost 3 bases, with 13 bases between them. CDR1 GTSNPN and CDR2 SVGIG come from the germline V gene (reference sequence). CDR3 residues: CAWNSGRGYEQYF. The DNA for the CDR3 is TGTGCCTGGAATTCGGGCCGGGGCTACGAGCAGTACTTC.

The J gene is TRBJ2-3, the V gene TRBV18, with 9 bases fitting TRBD1. V shed 2 bases and J 4 bases; nucleotides not matched to a gene: 7. Germline values: CDR1 KGHSH, CDR2 LQKENI. The CDR3 is 16 amino acids. In nucleotides, the CDR3 is TGTGCCAGCTCACCATTCGCTGGGGACAGGGCAGATACGCAGTATTTT. Translation: CASSPFAGDRADTQYF. The whole variable domain, remainder taken from reference TRBV18 and TRBJ2-3, is NAGVMQNPRHLVRRRGQEARLRCSPMKGHSHVYWYRQLPEEGLKFMVYLQKENIIDESGMPKERFSAEFPKEGPSILRIQQVVRGDSAAYFCASSPFAGDRADTQYFGPGTRLTVL.

The chain uses TRBV6-5 and TRBJ1-1, with 8 bases lining up with TRBD1. This CDR3 is 15 amino acids long. Unmatched junction bases numbered 5, after V lost 2 bases and J lost 3 bases. Per the germline V gene, CDR1 is MNHEY and CDR2 is SVGAGI. CDR3 nucleotides: TGTGCCAGCAGTTACAGCAGGGGGCGTCACACTGAAGCTTTCTTT. Protein sequence: CASSYSRGRHTEAFF.

This rearrangement joins TRBV6-1 to TRBJ2-4; TRBD2 aligns across 11 bases. Germline trimming cut 3 bases from V and 0 bases from J; bases unmatched to any gene: 7. The CDR3 is 18 residues long. Germline V CDR1 and CDR2: MNHNS, SASEGT. The CDR3 DNA reads TGTGCCAGCAGTGAGAGGGGGACTAGCGGATTAGCCAAAAACATTCAGTACTTC. Translation: CASSERGTSGLAKNIQYF.

The chain carries TRBV7-3 and TRBJ2-1; 8 nucleotides match TRBD2. The ends lost 2 bases at V and 5 bases at J; junction bases unmatched: 5. The CDR3 runs to 15 residues. Germline loops: CDR1 SGHTA, CDR2 FQGTGA. The CDR3 here is CASSLLAGLNNEQFF. CDR3 sequence (DNA): TGTGCCAGCAGCTTACTAGCGGGCCTCAACAATGAGCAGTTCTTC.

CDR3 bases: TGCGCCAGCAGCCAAGAGGGTACTAGGGATTCACCCCTCCACTTT. It is translated as CASSQEGTRDSPLHF. V usage is TRBV4-3 and J usage is TRBJ1-6; D call uncertain. CDR1 and CDR2 (germline): LGHNA, YSLEER. The CDR3 is made up of 15 amino acids. V lost 0 bases, J lost 8 bases, and 11 bases lay in between.

The CDR3 DNA reads TGTGCCAGCAGCCAAGGCCGAAGAGCGGCGGATGAGCAGTTCTTC. It specifies CASSQGRRAADEQFF. The chain joins TRBV4-2 to TRBJ2-1; maybe TRBD2 (5 bases). The germline gives CDR1 LGHNA, CDR2 YNFKEQ. Trimming removed 1 base from V and 8 bases from J, with 15 bases in between. The CDR3 extends over 15 amino acids.

The rearrangement uses TRBV2 and TRBJ2-5, with 11 bases identical to TRBD2. This CDR3 contains 16 residues. After removal of 2 bases from V and 5 bases from J, the junction contained 7 bases not matched to a gene. Germline loops: CDR1 SNHLY, CDR2 FYNNEI. The chain's CDR3 is CASSERSGGAAETQYF. The CDR3 DNA follows: TGTGCCAGCAGTGAACGTAGCGGGGGGGCCGCGGAGACCCAGTACTTC.